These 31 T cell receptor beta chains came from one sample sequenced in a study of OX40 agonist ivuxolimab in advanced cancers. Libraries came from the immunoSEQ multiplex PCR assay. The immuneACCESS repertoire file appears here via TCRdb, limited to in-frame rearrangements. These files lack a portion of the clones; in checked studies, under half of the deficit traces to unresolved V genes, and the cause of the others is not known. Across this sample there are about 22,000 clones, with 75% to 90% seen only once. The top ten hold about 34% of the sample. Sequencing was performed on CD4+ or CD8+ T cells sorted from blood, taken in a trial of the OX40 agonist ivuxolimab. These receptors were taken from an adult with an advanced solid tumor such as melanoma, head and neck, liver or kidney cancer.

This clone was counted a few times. CDR3 in DNA: TGTGCCAGCAGCCCCTGGAATGACGAGCAGTACTTC. Residues: CASSPWNDEQYF. The gene calls are TRBV7-9 and TRBJ2-7; D not certain. This CDR3 is 12 amino acids long. Germline CDR1 is SEHNR and CDR2 is FQNEAQ (reference sequence). The V end was cut by 5 bases, the J end by 5 bases, with 10 bases between.

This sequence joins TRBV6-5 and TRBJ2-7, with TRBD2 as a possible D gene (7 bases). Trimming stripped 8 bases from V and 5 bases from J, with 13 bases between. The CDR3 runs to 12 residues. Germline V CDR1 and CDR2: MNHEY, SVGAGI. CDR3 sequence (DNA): TGTGCCAGCTCCAGGGAGGGGGACGAGCAGTACTTC. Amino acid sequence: CASSREGDEQYF.

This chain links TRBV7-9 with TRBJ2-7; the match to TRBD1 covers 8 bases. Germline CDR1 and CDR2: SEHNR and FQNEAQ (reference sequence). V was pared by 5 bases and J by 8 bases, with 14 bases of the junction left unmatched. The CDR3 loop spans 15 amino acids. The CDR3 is CASSPQGQAPGQQYF. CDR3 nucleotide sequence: TGTGCCAGCAGCCCCCAGGGACAGGCCCCCGGGCAGCAGTACTTC. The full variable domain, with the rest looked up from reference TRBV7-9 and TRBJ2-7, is DTGVSQNPRHKITKRGQNVTFRCDPISEHNRLYWYRQTLGQGPEFLTYFQNEAQLEKSRLLSDRFSAERPKGSFSTLEIQRTEQGDSAMYLCASSPQGQAPGQQYFGPGTRLTVT.

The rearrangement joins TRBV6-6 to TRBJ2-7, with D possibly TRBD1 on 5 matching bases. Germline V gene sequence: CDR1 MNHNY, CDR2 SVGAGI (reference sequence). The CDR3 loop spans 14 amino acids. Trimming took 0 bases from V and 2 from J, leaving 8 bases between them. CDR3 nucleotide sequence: TGTGCCAGCAGTTACTCCACAGGCACCTACGAGCAGTACTTC. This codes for CASSYSTGTYEQYF.

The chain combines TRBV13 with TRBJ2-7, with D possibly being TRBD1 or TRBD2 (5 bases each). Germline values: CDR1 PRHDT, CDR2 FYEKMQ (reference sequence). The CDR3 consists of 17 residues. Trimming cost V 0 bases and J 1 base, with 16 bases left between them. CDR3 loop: CASSLGRLGENSYEQYF. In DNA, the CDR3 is TGTGCCAGCAGCTTAGGCCGTCTGGGGGAAAATTCCTACGAGCAGTACTTC.

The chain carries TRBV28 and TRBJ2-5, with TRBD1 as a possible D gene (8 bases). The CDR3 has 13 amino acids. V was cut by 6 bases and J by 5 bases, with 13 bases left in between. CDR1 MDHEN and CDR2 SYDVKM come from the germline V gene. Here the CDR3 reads CASRDRGGETQYF. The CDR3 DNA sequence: TGTGCCAGCAGAGACAGGGGAGGGGAGACCCAGTACTTC.

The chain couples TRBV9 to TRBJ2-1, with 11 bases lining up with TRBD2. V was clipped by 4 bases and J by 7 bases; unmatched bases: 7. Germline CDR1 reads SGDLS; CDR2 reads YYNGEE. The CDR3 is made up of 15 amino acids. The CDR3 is CASSRGLAGINEQFF. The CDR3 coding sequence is TGTGCCAGCAGCCGTGGACTAGCGGGTATAAATGAGCAGTTCTTC. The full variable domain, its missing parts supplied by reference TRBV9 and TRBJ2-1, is DSGVTQTPKHLITATGQRVTLRCSPRSGDLSVYWYQQSLDQGLQFLIQYYNGEERAKGNILERFSAQQFPDLHSELNLSSLELGDSALYFCASSRGLAGINEQFFGPGTRLTVL.

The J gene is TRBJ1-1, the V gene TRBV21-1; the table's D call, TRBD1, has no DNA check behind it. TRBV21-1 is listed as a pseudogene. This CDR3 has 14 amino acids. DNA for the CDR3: TGTGCCAGCTCAGGACAGGGGAGGGTCACTGAAGCTTTCTTT. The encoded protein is CASSGQGRVTEAFF.

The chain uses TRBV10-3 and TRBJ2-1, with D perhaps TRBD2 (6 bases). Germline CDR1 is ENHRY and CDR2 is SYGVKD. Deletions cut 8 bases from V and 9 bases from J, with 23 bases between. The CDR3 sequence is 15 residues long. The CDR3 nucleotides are TGTGCCATCTCGGACCCGGGGGAATCCGGGAGTGAGCAGTTCTTC. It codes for CAISDPGESGSEQFF.

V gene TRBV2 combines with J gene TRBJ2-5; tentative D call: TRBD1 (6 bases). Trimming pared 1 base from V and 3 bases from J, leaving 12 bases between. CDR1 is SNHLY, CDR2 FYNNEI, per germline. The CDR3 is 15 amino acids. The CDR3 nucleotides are TGTGCCAGCAGTGAAGGGTTGGGACAAAAAGAGACCCAGTACTTC. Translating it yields CASSEGLGQKETQYF.

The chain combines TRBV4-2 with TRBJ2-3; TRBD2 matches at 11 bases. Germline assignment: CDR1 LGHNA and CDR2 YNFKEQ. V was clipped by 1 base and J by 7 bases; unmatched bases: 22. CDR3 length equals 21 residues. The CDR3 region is CASSQASGASGRFPRRNTQYF. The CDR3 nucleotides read TGTGCCAGCAGCCAAGCTAGTGGGGCTAGCGGGAGGTTCCCTCGGAGGAATACGCAGTATTTT.

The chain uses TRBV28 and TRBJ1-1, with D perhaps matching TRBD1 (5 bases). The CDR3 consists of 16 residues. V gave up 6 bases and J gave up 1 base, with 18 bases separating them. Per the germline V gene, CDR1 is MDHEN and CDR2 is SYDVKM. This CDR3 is CASRGGGRFPNTEAFF. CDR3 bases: TGTGCCAGCAGAGGTGGGGGTAGGTTCCCGAACACTGAAGCTTTCTTT. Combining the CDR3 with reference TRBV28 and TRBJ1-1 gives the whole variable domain DVKVTQSSRYLVKRTGEKVFLECVQDMDHENMFWYRQDPGLGLRLIYFSYDVKMKEKGDIPEGYSVSREKKERFSLILESASTNQTSMYLCASRGGGRFPNTEAFFGQGTRLTVV.

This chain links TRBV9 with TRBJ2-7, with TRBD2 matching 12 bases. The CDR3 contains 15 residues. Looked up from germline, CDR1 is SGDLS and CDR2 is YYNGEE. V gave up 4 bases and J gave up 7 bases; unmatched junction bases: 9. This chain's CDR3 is CASSSRLAGVEEQYF. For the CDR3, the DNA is TGTGCCAGCAGCTCCCGACTAGCGGGAGTAGAAGAGCAGTACTTC.

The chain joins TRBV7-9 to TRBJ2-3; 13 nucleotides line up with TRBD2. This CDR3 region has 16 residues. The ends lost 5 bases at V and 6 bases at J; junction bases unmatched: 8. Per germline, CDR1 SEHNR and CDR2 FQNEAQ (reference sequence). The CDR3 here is CASSQGTSGIGDTQYF. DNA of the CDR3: TGTGCCAGCAGCCAAGGGACTAGCGGGATCGGGGATACGCAGTATTTT.

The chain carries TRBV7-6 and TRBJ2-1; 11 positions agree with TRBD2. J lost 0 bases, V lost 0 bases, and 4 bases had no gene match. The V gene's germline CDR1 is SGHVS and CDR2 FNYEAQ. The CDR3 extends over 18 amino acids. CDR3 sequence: CASSLALAGAPSYNEQFF. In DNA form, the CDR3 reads TGTGCCAGCAGCTTAGCACTAGCGGGAGCACCCTCCTACAATGAGCAGTTCTTC.

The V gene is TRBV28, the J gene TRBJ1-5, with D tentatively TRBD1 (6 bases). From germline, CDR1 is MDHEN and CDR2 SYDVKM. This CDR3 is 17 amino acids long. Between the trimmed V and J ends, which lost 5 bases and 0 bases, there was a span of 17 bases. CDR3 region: CASSPLSWTDSNQPQHF. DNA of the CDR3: TGTGCCAGCAGTCCTTTATCGTGGACAGATAGCAATCAGCCCCAGCATTTT.

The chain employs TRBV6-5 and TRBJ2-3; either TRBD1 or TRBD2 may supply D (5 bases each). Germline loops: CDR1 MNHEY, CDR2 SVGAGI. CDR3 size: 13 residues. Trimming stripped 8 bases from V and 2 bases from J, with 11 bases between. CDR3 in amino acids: CASYQGPTDTQYF. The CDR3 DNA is TGTGCCAGCTACCAGGGACCCACAGATACGCAGTATTTT.

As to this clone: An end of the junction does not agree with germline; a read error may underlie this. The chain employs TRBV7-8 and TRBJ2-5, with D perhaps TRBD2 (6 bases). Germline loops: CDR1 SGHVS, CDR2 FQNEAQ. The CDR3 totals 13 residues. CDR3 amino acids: CASSLVGGENSDF. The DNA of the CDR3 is TGTGCCAGCAGCTTAGTCGGGGGAGAGAATTCGGACTTC.

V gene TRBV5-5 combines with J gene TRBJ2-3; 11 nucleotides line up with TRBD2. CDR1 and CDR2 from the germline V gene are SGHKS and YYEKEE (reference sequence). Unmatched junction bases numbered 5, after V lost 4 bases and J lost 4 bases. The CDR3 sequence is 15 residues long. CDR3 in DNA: TGTGCCAGCAGCCTGGGACTAGCGGTTTCAGATACGCAGTATTTT. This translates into CASSLGLAVSDTQYF.

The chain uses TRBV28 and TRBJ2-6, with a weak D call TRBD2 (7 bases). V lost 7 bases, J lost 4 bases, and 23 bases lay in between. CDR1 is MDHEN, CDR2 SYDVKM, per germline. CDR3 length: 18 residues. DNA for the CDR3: TGTGCCAGCACCCCGAGGGGGGGAGATGCGCCCGGGGCCAACGTCCTGACTTTC. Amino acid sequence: CASTPRGGDAPGANVLTF.

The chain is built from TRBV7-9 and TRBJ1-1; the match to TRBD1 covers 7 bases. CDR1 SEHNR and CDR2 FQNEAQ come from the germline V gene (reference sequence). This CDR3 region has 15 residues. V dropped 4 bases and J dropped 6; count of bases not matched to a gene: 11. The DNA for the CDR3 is TGTGCCAGCAGCTCACCTCAGGGGGAAGTGGCTGAAGCTTTCTTT. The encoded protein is CASSSPQGEVAEAFF.

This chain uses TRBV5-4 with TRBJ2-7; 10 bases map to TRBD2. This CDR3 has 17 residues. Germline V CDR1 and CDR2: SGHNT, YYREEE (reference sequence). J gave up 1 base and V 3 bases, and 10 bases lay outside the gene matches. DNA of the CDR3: TGTGCCAGCAGCTACTCTAGCGGGAGAATCGGTTCCTACGAGCAGTACTTC. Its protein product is CASSYSSGRIGSYEQYF.

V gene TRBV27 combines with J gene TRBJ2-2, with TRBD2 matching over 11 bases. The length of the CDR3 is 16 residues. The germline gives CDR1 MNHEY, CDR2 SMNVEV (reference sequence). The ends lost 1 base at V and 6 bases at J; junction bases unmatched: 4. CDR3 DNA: TGTGCCAGCAGTTTATATAGCGGGAGGGCCCCCGGGGAGCTGTTTTTT. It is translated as CASSLYSGRAPGELFF.

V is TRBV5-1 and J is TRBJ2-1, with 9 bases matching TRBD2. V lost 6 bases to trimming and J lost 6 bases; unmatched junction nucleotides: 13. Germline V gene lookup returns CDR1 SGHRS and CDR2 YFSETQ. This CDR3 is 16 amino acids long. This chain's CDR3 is CASIPEPGLALNEQFF. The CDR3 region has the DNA TGCGCCAGCATCCCGGAGCCGGGACTAGCCCTCAATGAGCAGTTCTTC.

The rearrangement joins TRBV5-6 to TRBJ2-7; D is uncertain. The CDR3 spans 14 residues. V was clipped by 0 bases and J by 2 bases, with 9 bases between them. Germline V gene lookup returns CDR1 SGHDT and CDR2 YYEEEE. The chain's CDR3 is CASSLDLRPYEQYF. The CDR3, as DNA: TGTGCCAGCAGCTTGGACCTCCGCCCCTACGAGCAGTACTTC.

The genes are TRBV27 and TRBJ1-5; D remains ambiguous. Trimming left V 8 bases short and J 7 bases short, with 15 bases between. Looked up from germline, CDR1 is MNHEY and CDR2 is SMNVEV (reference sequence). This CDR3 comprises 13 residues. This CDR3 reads CASYEGLGQPQHF. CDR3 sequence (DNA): TGTGCCAGCTACGAGGGATTGGGACAGCCCCAGCATTTT.

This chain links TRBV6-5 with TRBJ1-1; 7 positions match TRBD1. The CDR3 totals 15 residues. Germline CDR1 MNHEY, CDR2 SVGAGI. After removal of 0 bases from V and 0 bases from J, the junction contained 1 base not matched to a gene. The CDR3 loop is CASSYSTGMNTEAFF. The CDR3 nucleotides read TGTGCCAGCAGTTACTCGACAGGGATGAACACTGAAGCTTTCTTT.

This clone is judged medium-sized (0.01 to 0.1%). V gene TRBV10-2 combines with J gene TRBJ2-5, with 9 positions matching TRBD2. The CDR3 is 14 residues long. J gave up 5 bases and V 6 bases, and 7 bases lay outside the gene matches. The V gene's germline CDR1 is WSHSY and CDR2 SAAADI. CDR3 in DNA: TGCGCCAGCAGACCTAGCGGGGTGGGCGAGACCCAGTACTTC. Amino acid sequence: CASRPSGVGETQYF.

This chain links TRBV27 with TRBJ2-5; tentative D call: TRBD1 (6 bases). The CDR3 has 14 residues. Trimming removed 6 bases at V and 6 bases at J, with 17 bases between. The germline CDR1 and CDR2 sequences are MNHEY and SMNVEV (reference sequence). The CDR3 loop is CASSLNRDLKTQYF. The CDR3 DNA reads TGTGCCAGCAGCCTCAACAGGGATCTCAAGACCCAGTACTTC.

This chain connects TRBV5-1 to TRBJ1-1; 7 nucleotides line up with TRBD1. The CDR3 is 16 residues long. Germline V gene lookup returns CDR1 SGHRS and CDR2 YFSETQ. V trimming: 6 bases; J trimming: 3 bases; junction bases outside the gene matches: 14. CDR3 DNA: TGCGCCAGCAACGAGGGAAGGGGGCGGTCTTACACTGAAGCTTTCTTT. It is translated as CASNEGRGRSYTEAFF.

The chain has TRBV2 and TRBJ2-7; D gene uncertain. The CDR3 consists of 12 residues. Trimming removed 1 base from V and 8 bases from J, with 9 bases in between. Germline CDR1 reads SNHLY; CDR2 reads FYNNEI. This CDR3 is CASSEDGIKQYF. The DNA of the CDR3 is TGTGCCAGCAGTGAAGACGGTATTAAGCAGTACTTC.